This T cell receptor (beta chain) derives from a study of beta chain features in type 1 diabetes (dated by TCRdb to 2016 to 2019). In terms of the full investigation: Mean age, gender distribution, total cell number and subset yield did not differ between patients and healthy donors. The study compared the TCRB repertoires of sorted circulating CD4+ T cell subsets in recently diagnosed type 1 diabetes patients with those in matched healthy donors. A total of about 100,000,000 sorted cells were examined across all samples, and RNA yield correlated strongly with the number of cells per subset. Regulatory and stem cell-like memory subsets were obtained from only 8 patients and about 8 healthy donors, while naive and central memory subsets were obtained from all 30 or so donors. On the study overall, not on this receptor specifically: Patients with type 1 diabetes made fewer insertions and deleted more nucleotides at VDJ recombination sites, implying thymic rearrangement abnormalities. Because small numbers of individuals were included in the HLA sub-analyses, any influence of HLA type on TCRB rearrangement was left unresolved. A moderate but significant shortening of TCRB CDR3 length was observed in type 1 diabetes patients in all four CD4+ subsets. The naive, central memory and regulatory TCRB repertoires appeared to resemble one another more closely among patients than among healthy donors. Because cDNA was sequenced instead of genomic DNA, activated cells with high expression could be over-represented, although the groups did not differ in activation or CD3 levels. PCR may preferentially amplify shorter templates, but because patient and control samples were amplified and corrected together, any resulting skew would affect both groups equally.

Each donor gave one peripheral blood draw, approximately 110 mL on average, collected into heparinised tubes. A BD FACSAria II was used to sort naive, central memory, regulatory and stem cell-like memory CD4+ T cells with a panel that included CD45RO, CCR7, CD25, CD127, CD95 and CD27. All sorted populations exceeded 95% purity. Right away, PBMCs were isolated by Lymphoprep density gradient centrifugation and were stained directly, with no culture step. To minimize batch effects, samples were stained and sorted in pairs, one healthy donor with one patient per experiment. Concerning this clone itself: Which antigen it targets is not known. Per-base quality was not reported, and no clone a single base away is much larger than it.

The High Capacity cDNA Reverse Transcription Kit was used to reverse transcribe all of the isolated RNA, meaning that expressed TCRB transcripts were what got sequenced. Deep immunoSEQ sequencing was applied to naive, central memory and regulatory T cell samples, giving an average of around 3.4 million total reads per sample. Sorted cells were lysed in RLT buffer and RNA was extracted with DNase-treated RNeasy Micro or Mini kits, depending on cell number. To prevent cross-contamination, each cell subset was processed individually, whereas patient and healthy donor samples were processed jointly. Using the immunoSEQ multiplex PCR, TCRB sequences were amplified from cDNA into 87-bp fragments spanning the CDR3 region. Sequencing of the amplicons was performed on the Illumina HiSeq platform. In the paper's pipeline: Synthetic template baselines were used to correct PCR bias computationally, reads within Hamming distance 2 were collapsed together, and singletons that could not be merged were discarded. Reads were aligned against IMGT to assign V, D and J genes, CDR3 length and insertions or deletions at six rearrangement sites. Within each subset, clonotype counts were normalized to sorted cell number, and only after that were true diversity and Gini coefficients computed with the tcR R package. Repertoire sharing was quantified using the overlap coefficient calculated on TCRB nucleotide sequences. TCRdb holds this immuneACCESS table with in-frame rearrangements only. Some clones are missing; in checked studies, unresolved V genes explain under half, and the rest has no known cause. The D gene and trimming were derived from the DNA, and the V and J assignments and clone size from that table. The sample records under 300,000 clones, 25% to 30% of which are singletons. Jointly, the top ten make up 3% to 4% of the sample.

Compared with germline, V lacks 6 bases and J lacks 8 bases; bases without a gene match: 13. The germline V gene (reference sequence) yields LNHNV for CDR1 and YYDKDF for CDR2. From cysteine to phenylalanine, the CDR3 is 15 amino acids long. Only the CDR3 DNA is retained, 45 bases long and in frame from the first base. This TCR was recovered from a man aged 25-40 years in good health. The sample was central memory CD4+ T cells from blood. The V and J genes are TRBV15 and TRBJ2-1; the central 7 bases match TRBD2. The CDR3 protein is CATSQGLEGRDEQFF. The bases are TGTGCCACCAGTCAAGGACTAGAGGGACGGGATGAGCAGTTCTTC.